The present TCR beta chain was sequenced within a study of shared clonotypes between healthy human individuals (dated by TCRdb to the early 2020s). In the study overall: The cohort included a few men and a couple of women between 18 and 49 years of age. For each donor, three plates each were used for CD4 naive and CD4 memory, two plates were used for CD8 naive, and one plate was used for CD8 memory. Blood TCR repertoires of five healthy adults were deeply sequenced to estimate repertoire size and the extent of clonotype sharing between individuals. Between about 0.85 and 10 billion PBMCs per donor were obtained by leukapheresis. To increase sequencing depth and limit assay-specific biases, TCR repertoire library preparation and sequencing were carried out by different laboratories using diverse techniques. What the authors observed across the whole study: Clonotypes shared by all four sorted-subset donors showed higher generation probabilities than non-shared clonotypes. Larger estimated clonotype richness was generally found for naive subsets than for memory subsets. Based on pairwise subsampling, the degree of clonotype sharing among donors was expected to be affected by sequencing depth. Incomplete sequencing was indicated by rarefaction of sorted-subset datasets, despite the large sequencing depth. Because the study included only a small number of donors, the genetic and exposure-history diversity represented was limited. When a few donors were compared, the shared fraction of clonotypes was about 5.2% for naive CD4, about 4% for naive CD8, about 2.4% for memory CD4, and roughly 0.43% for memory CD8. Sampling was restricted to blood, and TCR repertoires in tissue are likely to differ from TCR repertoires in blood.

Using the deep immunoSEQ assay, TCR CDR3 regions were amplified from genomic DNA by multiplex PCR. Genomic DNA extracted from each cell subset was distributed evenly over all wells of several immunoSEQ 96-well plates, and each plate served as one replicate. For sorted subsets, each replicate PCR was loaded with 150 to 250 ng genomic DNA, equivalent to 30,000 or so T cell genomes. Purified libraries were measured with a Qubit 3.0 fluorometer, size-checked on a Bioanalyzer 2100, and measured again with the KAPA Library Quantification kit. Every immunoSEQ 96-well plate was sequenced on a separate single-read 150-cycle Illumina NextSeq 550 flow cell. Per the authors' processing: Because the immunoSEQ output held only junctional sequences and lacked quality scores, the filtering could not match the filtering applied to full-length reads. Sequences were annotated with PyIR, a Python wrapper for IgBLAST v1.9, and V/J genes and CDR3 were assigned using IMGT germline references. Reads were filtered out if the reads had weak V/J assignments (E-value above 1e-6), no CDR3, stop codons, out-of-frame junctions, or ambiguous translated residues. V3J clonotypes were defined by identical inferred V gene, J gene, and CDR3 amino acid sequence. Percentage overlap between repertoires was calculated by dividing the number of shared unique clonotypes by the size of the smaller repertoire. Repertoire richness was assessed with RTK rarefaction, the Chao1 estimator, and Recon v2.1 estimates of unobserved clonotypes. OLGA was used to compute generation probabilities for all TCRbeta clonotypes that the gDNA method yielded from a handful of donors. As stored in TCRdb, this immuneACCESS dataset retains in-frame rearrangements with V and J assigned. A fraction of the clones does not appear; measured against another copy, unresolved V genes explain less than half of the discrepancy, and the remainder lacks a known reason. The V and J calls and clone size come from that table; D and trimming were worked out from the DNA. In all, the sample holds hundreds of thousands of clones, and 80% to 90% of those were seen once. The top ten constitute under 20% of the sample.

The germline V gene (reference sequence) sets CDR1 to MNHEY and CDR2 to SMNVEV. The germline V and J ends show losses of 5 bases and 1 base respectively, and no gene match explains 4 bases of the junction. From its cysteine to its phenylalanine, the CDR3 spans 14 amino acids. The entry retains the CDR3 DNA only, 42 bases that are in frame from base 1. The donors were healthy, HIV-negative adults with no recently reported acute infections or vaccinations. Only Caucasian adults living in Nashville, Tennessee, USA were represented among the donors. CD8 memory samples combined magnetically selected CD45RO+ cells with CCR7-negative CD45RA+ effector memory (TemRA) cells. Blood was obtained by leukapheresis, after which PBMCs were separated by Ficoll-Histopaque density gradient centrifugation and cryopreserved in liquid nitrogen vapor phase. Analytical flow cytometry was used to check the purity and quantity of every magnetically sorted T cell population. Genomic DNA was isolated from each sorted fraction and quantified by UV absorbance on a Nanodrop 2000c.

About this clone itself: Its recognized antigen is unknown. No clone much larger than this one lies a single base away; base qualities are absent. Other DNA sequences from this sample encode an identical CDR3 as well.

Sample: memory CD8+ T cells sorted from blood. Taken with the paper, the label for cell subset or site translates to: CD45RO+ cells pooled with CCR7-negative TemRA cells. This clonotype was sampled from a man younger than 35 in good health. The sequence joins TRBV27 to TRBJ1-1; TRBD1 matches 7 bases in the middle. The CDR3 region reads CASSPGTANTEAFF. The sequence in DNA is TGTGCCAGCAGTCCCGGGACAGCGAACACTGAAGCTTTCTTT.